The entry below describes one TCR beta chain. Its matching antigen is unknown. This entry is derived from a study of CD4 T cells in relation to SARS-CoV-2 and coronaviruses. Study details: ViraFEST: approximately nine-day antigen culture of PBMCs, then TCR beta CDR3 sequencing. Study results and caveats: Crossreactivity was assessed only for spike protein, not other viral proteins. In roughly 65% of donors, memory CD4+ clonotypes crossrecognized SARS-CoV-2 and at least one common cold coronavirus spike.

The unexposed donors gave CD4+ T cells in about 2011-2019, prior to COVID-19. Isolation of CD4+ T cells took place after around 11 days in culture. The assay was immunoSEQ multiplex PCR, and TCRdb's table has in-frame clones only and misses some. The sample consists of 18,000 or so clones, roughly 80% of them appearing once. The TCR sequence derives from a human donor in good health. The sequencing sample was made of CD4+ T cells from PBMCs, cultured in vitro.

CDR3 sequence: CAWGVAGGEQYF. The CDR3 nucleotides read TGTGCCTGGGGCGTCGCTGGCGGGGAGCAGTACTTC. J is TRBJ2-7 and V is TRBV30, with D possibly being TRBD2 (5 bases). The germline CDR1 and CDR2 sequences are GTSNPN and SVGIG (reference sequence). The CDR3 runs 12 residues. V was pared by 5 bases and J by 7 bases, with 15 bases between.